A selection of T cell receptor beta chains follows, all from one sample in a study of TIL therapy for anti-PD-1-resistant metastatic lung cancer. Generated by immunoSEQ multiplex PCR, the TCRdb table keeps only in-frame clones and is missing some. The sample includes tens of thousands of clones, roughly 85% of them seen just once. The sequencing here drew on blood, taken at baseline. The receptor source for this set is a woman between 30 and 79 years old with non-small cell lung cancer. Both conserved end residues are part of each CDR3. D genes are given only for firm matches. Expanded clones get a size class; other rows say once, few or many, or leave the size out.

abundance,d_gene,j_gene,v_gene,len,CDR3aa,CDR3nt
once,NA,TRBJ1-4,TRBV19,14,CASSIGAASEKLFF,TGTGCCAGTAGTATAGGGGCAGCCTCTGAAAAACTGTTTTTT
NA,NA,TRBJ2-7,TRBV18,15,CASSPPNGEFYEQYF,TGTGCCAGCTCACCACCGAACGGCGAATTCTACGAGCAGTACTTC
NA,TRBD1,TRBJ2-1,TRBV6-4,15,CASSAWSGTANEQFF,TGTGCCAGCAGTGCTTGGTCAGGGACAGCCAATGAGCAGTTCTTC
NA,NA,TRBJ1-5,TRBV6-6,15,CASSYSGTGYQPQHF,TGTGCCAGCAGTTACTCGGGAACAGGGTATCAGCCCCAGCATTTT
NA,NA,TRBJ1-2,TRBV4-2,17,CASSQGIQGWDGYGYTF,TGTGCCAGCAGCCAAGGGATACAGGGCTGGGACGGCTATGGCTACACCTTC
NA,TRBD2,TRBJ2-7,TRBV18,14,CASSLRGGRHEQYF,TGTGCCAGCTCACTACGGGGGGGTAGGCACGAGCAGTACTTC
NA,NA,TRBJ1-5,TRBV28,15,CASSLGGASNQPQHF,TGTGCCAGCAGTTTAGGAGGGGCGAGCAATCAGCCCCAGCATTTT
NA,NA,TRBJ2-1,TRBV4-3,14,CASGGHSGYNEQFF,TGCGCCAGCGGGGGGCATTCGGGCTACAATGAGCAGTTCTTC
once,NA,TRBJ1-5,TRBV5-6,14,CASSDGNSNQPQHF,TGTGCCAGCAGTGACGGAAATAGCAATCAGCCCCAGCATTTT
NA,NA,TRBJ2-5,TRBV6-5,12,CADKAYQKTQYF,TGTGCCGACAAAGCATATCAAAAGACCCAGTACTTC
NA,TRBD2,TRBJ2-7,TRBV7-6,17,CASSFRRTSGTTYEQYF,TGTGCCAGCAGCTTCCGACGGACTAGCGGAACCACCTACGAGCAGTACTTC
NA,NA,TRBJ1-3,TRBV2,18,CASSENRVAESSGNTIYF,TGTGCCAGCAGTGAAAATAGAGTTGCAGAATCCTCTGGAAACACCATATATTTT
NA,NA,TRBJ2-7,TRBV5-1,13,CASSRLDSYEQYF,TGCGCCAGCAGCCGACTAGACTCCTACGAGCAGTACTTC
NA,NA,TRBJ1-4,TRBV5-1,13,CASSLGQNEKLFF,TGCGCCAGCAGCTTGGGACAGAATGAAAAACTGTTTTTT
NA,NA,TRBJ2-6,TRBV7-3,17,CASSRSGRSSGANVLTF,TGTGCCAGCAGCCGATCGGGCCGGAGCTCTGGGGCCAACGTCCTGACTTTC
NA,NA,TRBJ2-1,TRBV19,15,CASILGRGSYNEQFF,TGTGCCAGTATTCTCGGGAGAGGGTCCTACAATGAGCAGTTCTTC
NA,NA,TRBJ2-7,TRBV14,11,CASSQYGEQYF,TGTGCCAGCAGCCAATACGGCGAGCAGTACTTC
NA,NA,TRBJ2-1,TRBV27,15,CASSLPGGRYNEQFF,TGTGCCAGCAGTTTGCCGGGGGGCCGCTACAATGAGCAGTTCTTC
few,NA,TRBJ2-7,TRBV7-9,17,CASSAMAGSFNSYEQYF,TGTGCCAGCAGCGCCATGGCAGGGTCCTTTAACTCCTACGAGCAGTACTTC
NA,NA,TRBJ1-3,TRBV7-9,16,CASSTQQSMHGNTIYF,TGTGCCAGCAGCACTCAACAGAGTATGCATGGAAACACCATATATTTT
NA,NA,TRBJ1-1,TRBV4-3,15,CASSQRLTSYTEAFF,TGCGCCAGCAGCCAAAGGTTAACCTCTTACACTGAAGCTTTCTTT
once,TRBD1,TRBJ2-7,TRBV6-5,14,CASYSRGNSYEQYF,TGTGCCAGCTACTCCAGGGGGAACTCCTACGAGCAGTACTTC
NA,TRBD1,TRBJ1-6,TRBV4-1,16,CASSHLTGGPNSPLHF,TGCGCCAGCAGCCACCTGACAGGGGGCCCTAATTCACCCCTCCACTTT
once,NA,TRBJ1-2,TRBV6-5,13,CASSYLYRDGYTF,TGTGCCAGCAGTTACCTCTACAGGGATGGCTACACCTTC
NA,NA,TRBJ1-1,TRBV6-5,15,CASSYSYDGNTEAFF,TGTGCCAGCAGTTACTCATATGACGGGAACACTGAAGCTTTCTTT
few,NA,TRBJ2-7,TRBV4-1,14,CASSQDWAGYEQYF,TGCGCCAGCAGCCAAGATTGGGCAGGATACGAGCAGTACTTC
NA,NA,TRBJ1-1,TRBV10-1,14,CASSEVPGVTEAFF,TGCGCCAGCAGTGAGGTACCAGGGGTCACTGAAGCTTTCTTT
NA,NA,TRBJ2-2,TRBV5-4,14,CASSPKNVGGELFF,TGTGCCAGCAGCCCAAAAAATGTCGGGGGGGAGCTGTTTTTT
once,NA,TRBJ2-7,TRBV10-3,13,CAISESGGRGQYF,TGTGCCATCAGTGAGTCTGGGGGCCGGGGGCAGTACTTC
NA,NA,TRBJ1-3,TRBV4-1,12,CASSQVGNTIYF,TGCGCCAGCAGCCAGGTGGGAAACACCATATATTTT
NA,NA,TRBJ2-2,TRBV5-1,16,CASSLTASTGTGELFF,TGCGCCAGCAGCTTGACGGCTAGTACGGGGACCGGGGAGCTGTTTTTT
NA,TRBD1,TRBJ1-6,TRBV6-5,14,CASSRDRVGSPLHF,TGTGCCAGCAGTCGGGACAGGGTCGGATCACCCCTCCACTTT
NA,NA,TRBJ2-3,TRBV5-1,16,CASSSSPRMGTDTQYF,TGCGCCAGCAGTTCTAGTCCCCGGATGGGCACAGATACGCAGTATTTT
few,NA,TRBJ1-1,TRBV7-9,15,CASSGSTGSNTEAFF,TGTGCCAGCAGCGGGTCAACAGGGTCGAACACTGAAGCTTTCTTT
NA,TRBD2,TRBJ2-1,TRBV4-1,16,CASSQAGTSGRNEQFF,TGCGCCAGCAGCCAAGCGGGGACTAGCGGGAGGAATGAGCAGTTCTTC
NA,TRBD1,TRBJ1-2,TRBV25-1,16,CASSDRDGTGDNGYTF,TGTGCCAGCAGTGACAGAGACGGGACAGGGGATAACGGCTACACCTTC
NA,TRBD1,TRBJ1-6,TRBV6-5,15,CASSRPDRGNSPLHF,TGTGCCAGCAGCCGACCGGACAGGGGTAATTCACCCCTCCACTTT
NA,NA,TRBJ1-1,TRBV28,14,CASSSGALNTEAFF,TGTGCCAGCAGTTCAGGGGCCTTGAACACTGAAGCTTTCTTT
NA,NA,TRBJ1-2,TRBV5-1,15,CASSLEGLAKGGYTF,TGCGCCAGCAGCTTGGAAGGACTAGCAAAGGGAGGCTACACCTTC
NA,NA,TRBJ2-1,TRBV5-1,15,CASSQIPEGVDEQFF,TGCGCCAGCAGCCAGATCCCTGAAGGGGTAGATGAGCAGTTCTTC
once,TRBD1,TRBJ2-7,TRBV6-1,15,CASNPGQGHRYEQYF,TGTGCCAGCAATCCGGGACAGGGCCACCGCTACGAGCAGTACTTC
NA,TRBD2,TRBJ2-7,TRBV29-1,16,CSVSGTDERKTGEQYF,TGCAGCGTTAGCGGGACCGACGAGCGCAAGACCGGCGAGCAGTACTTC
NA,NA,TRBJ2-1,TRBV19,15,CASMGGLNSYNEQFF,TGTGCCAGTATGGGGGGGCTAAACAGCTACAATGAGCAGTTCTTC
once,TRBD1,TRBJ2-2,TRBV11-2,16,CASSLGTGGKAGELFF,TGTGCCAGCAGCTTAGGAACAGGGGGCAAAGCCGGGGAGCTGTTTTTT
medium-sized,NA,TRBJ2-7,TRBV6-6,14,CASSLGLSSYEQYF,TGTGCCAGCAGTTTAGGCTTATCCTCCTACGAGCAGTACTTC
NA,NA,TRBJ1-2,TRBV5-1,12,CASSSQDYGYTF,TGCGCCAGCAGCTCACAAGACTATGGCTACACCTTC
NA,TRBD1,TRBJ2-3,TRBV10-2,14,CASKPLDRTDTQYF,TGCGCCAGCAAGCCCCTGGACAGGACAGATACGCAGTATTTT
NA,NA,TRBJ2-7,TRBV4-3,15,CASSQGVGVTYEQYF,TGCGCCAGCAGCCAAGGGGTGGGGGTCACCTACGAGCAGTACTTC
NA,TRBD1,TRBJ1-5,TRBV6-5,14,CASRGQGSNQPQHF,TGTGCCAGCAGAGGACAGGGTAGCAATCAGCCCCAGCATTTT
NA,TRBD1,TRBJ1-4,TRBV2,14,CASRTGTGDEKLFF,TGTGCCAGCAGGACCGGGACAGGGGATGAAAAACTGTTTTTT
NA,NA,TRBJ1-2,TRBV7-9,14,CASSLVAANYGYTF,TGTGCCAGCAGCTTAGTGGCAGCTAACTATGGCTACACCTTC
NA,NA,TRBJ2-1,TRBV27,16,CAVRPAAGYSYNEQFF,TGTGCCGTTAGGCCGGCGGCCGGGTATTCCTACAATGAGCAGTTCTTC
NA,NA,TRBJ1-1,TRBV19,16,CASNRQDGTSGTEAFF,TGTGCCAGTAACCGCCAGGACGGGACAAGCGGGACTGAAGCTTTCTTT
NA,TRBD1,TRBJ2-7,TRBV4-2,16,CASSPAGTDASYEQYF,TGTGCCAGCAGCCCCGCCGGGACAGATGCCTCCTACGAGCAGTACTTC
few,NA,TRBJ2-7,TRBV4-1,11,CASSQRGEWYF,TGCGCCAGCAGCCAGCGGGGAGAGTGGTACTTC
NA,NA,TRBJ1-1,TRBV5-1,15,CASSLVGGAFPEAFF,TGCGCCAGCAGCTTGGTGGGGGGCGCGTTCCCTGAAGCTTTCTTT
NA,TRBD2,TRBJ2-7,TRBV6-6,12,CASSRRGDEQYF,TGTGCCAGCAGCCGGCGGGGGGACGAGCAGTACTTC